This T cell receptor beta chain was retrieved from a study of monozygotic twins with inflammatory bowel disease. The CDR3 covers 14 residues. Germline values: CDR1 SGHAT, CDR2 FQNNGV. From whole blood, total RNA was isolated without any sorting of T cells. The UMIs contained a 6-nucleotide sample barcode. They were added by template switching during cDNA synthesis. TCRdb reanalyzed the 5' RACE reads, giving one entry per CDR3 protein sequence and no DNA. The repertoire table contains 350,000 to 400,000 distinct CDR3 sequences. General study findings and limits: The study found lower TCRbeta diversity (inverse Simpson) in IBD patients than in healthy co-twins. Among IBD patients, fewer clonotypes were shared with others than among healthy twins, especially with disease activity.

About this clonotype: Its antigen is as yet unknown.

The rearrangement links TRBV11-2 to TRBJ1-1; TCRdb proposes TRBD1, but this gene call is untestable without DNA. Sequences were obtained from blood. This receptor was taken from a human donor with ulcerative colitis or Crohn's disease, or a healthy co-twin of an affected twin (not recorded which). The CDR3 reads CASTLGGPWAEAFF.